This TCR beta chain was found in a study of blood T cell repertoires in COVID-19. Turning to the study itself: Researchers got acute and convalescent COVID-19 samples from the United States, Italy and Spain. PBMCs, B-cell-depleted T cells, or T cells were the source of the cDNA or gDNA that made up the material.

Seattle enrolled patients during active infection and tracked them longitudinally. V lost 1 base and J lost 4; bases outside the gene matches: 4. The length of the CDR3 is 15 residues. Germline V gives CDR1 LGHNT, CDR2 FRNRAP. The table came from immunoSEQ multiplex PCR; TCRdb's copy has only in-frame clones and leaves some out. The sample lists 390,000 or so clones, about 90% occurring once. The source of this sequence is a woman between 25 and 40 years old with COVID-19, enrolled during active disease. The sequenced material came from peripheral blood. This chain uses TRBV12-5 with TRBJ2-1; 7 nucleotides line up with TRBD1. CDR3: CASGLEQGWYNEQFF. CDR3 coding DNA: TGTGCTAGTGGTTTGGAACAGGGGTGGTACAATGAGCAGTTCTTC.